This T cell receptor (beta chain) was observed in a study of cytomegalovirus exposure and HLA in healthy donors. Study-wide points: Several of the most significant clusters appeared linked to common viral pathogens, based on a later analysis.

PCR was performed using 60 Vbeta and 13 Jbeta primers. The table came from immunoSEQ multiplex PCR; TCRdb's copy has only in-frame clones and leaves some out. Here the sample spans roughly 93,000 clones, over 60% being singletons. The sample holds a few counts of this clone. Its cognate antigen is unknown. All donors participated as healthy donors of bone marrow. Deletions cut 3 bases from V and 5 bases from J, with 13 bases between. CDR3 length: 14 residues. The germline gives CDR1 SGHAT, CDR2 FQNNGV. This chain connects TRBV11-2 to TRBJ2-5; perhaps TRBD2 as D (7 bases). The receptor was isolated from a man in his forties in good health and CMV-seronegative. The sequenced material came from PBMCs. CDR3 coding DNA: TGTGCCAGCAGCTTTAGGGGGAGGGAGGAGACCCAGTACTTC. Translated, it gives CASSFRGREETQYF.